This T cell receptor (beta chain) was sequenced in a study of blood T cell repertoires in COVID-19. Across the study: T cells, B-cell-depleted T cells, or PBMCs provided the cDNA or gDNA that served as material.

Germline CDR1 LNHDA, CDR2 SQIVND (reference sequence). The CDR3 runs to 12 residues. Trimming removed 6 bases at V and 6 bases at J, with 8 bases between. Profiling relied on immunoSEQ multiplex PCR, and the TCRdb table lists in-frame clones only, not all of them. Altogether over 65,000 clones are present, 82% being singletons, with the ten largest covering 16%. The sequence came from a man aged 80 or over with active COVID-19. The material sequenced was peripheral blood. The chain employs TRBV19 and TRBJ2-2, with a tentative D call TRBD2 (5 bases). CDR3 sequence reads: CASRTSAGELFF. The CDR3 region has the DNA TGTGCCAGTAGAACTAGTGCCGGGGAGCTGTTTTTT.